These 26 T cell receptor beta chains came from one sample sequenced in a study of T-cell reconstitution after alpha-beta-depleted transplantation in children. The TCRbeta library incorporated unique molecular identifiers. TCRdb used MiXCR to reprocess the PCR reads, holding one entry per CDR3 protein. The table has 700,000 or so distinct CDR3 sequences, 13% seen once; the top ten hold roughly 0.77%. The specimen comprised PBMCs, sampled before TCRalphabeta/CD19-depleted stem cell transplant. The receptors come from a girl aged 2 to 10 with congenital amegakaryocytic thrombocytopenia, due to receive a stem cell transplant.

This clonotype came up many times. The chain recombines TRBV20-1 with TRBJ1-5; no clear D gene. Germline assignment: CDR1 DFQATT and CDR2 SNEGSKA (reference sequence). Trimming took 3 bases from V and 3 from J, leaving 6 bases between them. The CDR3 has 12 amino acids. DNA for the CDR3: TGCAGTGCTAGTATAGCCAATCAGCCCCAGCATTTT. It yields the protein CSASIANQPQHF.

This clonotype was detected ten times or more. For the CDR3, the DNA is TGCGCCAGCAGCTTGGTTTCTCGGGAGCTGTTTTTT. Amino acid sequence: CASSLVSRELFF. The chain carries TRBV5-1 and TRBJ2-2; no firm D call. This CDR3 region has 12 residues. V lost 0 bases and J lost 9, with 6 bases in between. Germline lookup yields CDR1 SGHRS and CDR2 YFSETQ.

This clonotype was seen more than once but under ten times. V gene TRBV5-1 combines with J gene TRBJ2-3; D is uncertain. Deletions cut 2 bases from V and 5 bases from J, with 15 bases between. Germline CDR1 SGHRS, CDR2 YFSETQ. This CDR3 spans 15 amino acids. CDR3 sequence: CASSFSAKVVDTQYF. In nucleotides, the CDR3 is TGCGCCAGCAGCTTTTCGGCGAAAGTGGTAGATACGCAGTATTTT.

This clonotype has just a few counts. The chain couples TRBV9 to TRBJ1-1, with D possibly TRBD1 on 5 matching bases. The CDR3 contains 14 residues. Germline V gene data show CDR1 as SGDLS and CDR2 as YYNGEE. Trimming shortened V by 3 bases and J by 4 bases, and 13 bases separated the two germline ends. CDR3 sequence reads: CASSASGGGTEAFF. CDR3 DNA: TGTGCCAGCAGCGCCTCTGGGGGGGGCACTGAAGCTTTCTTT.

There are many counts of this clonotype. V usage is TRBV28 and J usage is TRBJ2-3, with 13 bases matching TRBD2. Germline loops: CDR1 MDHEN, CDR2 SYDVKM. The CDR3 is 15 amino acids. V trimming: 5 bases; J trimming: 8 bases; junction bases outside the gene matches: 7. CDR3 sequence (DNA): TGTGCCAGCAGTCTACTAGCGGGAGGGCCCGGTACGCAGTATTTT. Its translation: CASSLLAGGPGTQYF.

This clonotype was counted between two and nine times. The V and J genes are TRBV2 and TRBJ2-1, with 10 bases aligning to TRBD2. Germline V lookup: CDR1 SNHLY, CDR2 FYNNEI. The CDR3 sequence is 16 residues long. V lost 5 bases and J lost 7; bases outside the gene matches: 11. CDR3 nucleotide sequence: TGTGCCAGCAGTCAACAAGAACTAGCGGGAAGGAATGAGCAGTTCTTC. Amino acid sequence: CASSQQELAGRNEQFF.

In this sample, this clonotype turned up many times. The chain recombines TRBV6-4 with TRBJ2-1; unclear D gene. Per the germline V gene, CDR1 is MRHNA and CDR2 is SNTAGT. The CDR3 consists of 17 residues. V gave up 8 bases and J gave up 1 base, with 21 bases separating them. The CDR3 loop reads CASRKRRGKDSYNEQFF. CDR3 nucleotide sequence: TGTGCCAGCCGGAAGAGGCGAGGAAAAGATTCCTACAATGAGCAGTTCTTC.

The chain combines TRBV7-6 with TRBJ2-1, with D possibly matching TRBD1 (6 bases). Trimming stripped 5 bases from V and 16 bases from J, with 21 bases between. The germline V gene encodes CDR1 SGHVS and CDR2 FNYEAQ. The CDR3 runs to 13 residues. This CDR3 reads CASSPQDSADCFF. CDR3 DNA sequence: TGTGCCAGCAGCCCGCAGGACAGTGCTGATTGTTTCTTC.

This sequence joins TRBV7-9 and TRBJ2-3; 12 bases match TRBD2. Trimming took 3 bases from V and 6 from J; bases not matched to a gene: 4. The germline V gene encodes CDR1 SEHNR and CDR2 FQNEAQ (reference sequence). The CDR3 consists of 15 residues. The CDR3: CASSFKTSGSDTQYF. The CDR3 DNA is TGTGCCAGCAGCTTTAAGACTAGCGGGAGTGATACGCAGTATTTT.

This clonotype was counted ten times or more. The chain combines TRBV28 with TRBJ2-5; no clear D gene. CDR3 length equals 12 residues. Trimming removed 4 bases from V and 4 bases from J, with 7 bases in between. CDR1 is MDHEN, CDR2 SYDVKM, per germline. The DNA of the CDR3 is TGTGCCAGCAGTTATGGCATAGAGACCCAGTACTTC. Protein sequence: CASSYGIETQYF. Filled out from reference TRBV28 and TRBJ2-5, the complete variable domain reads DVKVTQSSRYLVKRTGEKVFLECVQDMDHENMFWYRQDPGLGLRLIYFSYDVKMKEKGDIPEGYSVSREKKERFSLILESASTNQTSMYLCASSYGIETQYFGPGTRLLVL.

This clonotype was seen many times. The CDR3 loop reads CASSESGGRVVGELFF. The CDR3 region has the DNA TGTGCCAGCAGTGAATCTGGGGGAAGGGTCGTCGGGGAGCTGTTTTTT. The V call is TRBV6-1, the J call TRBJ2-2; D possibly matches TRBD1 or TRBD2 (5 bases each). With 2 bases removed from V and 7 bases from J, the gap between germline ends came to 17 bases. The germline gives CDR1 MNHNS, CDR2 SASEGT. This CDR3 comprises 16 residues.

A few counts support this clonotype. The chain uses TRBV27 and TRBJ2-3; 13 positions match TRBD2. The CDR3 consists of 20 residues. Looked up from germline, CDR1 is MNHEY and CDR2 is SMNVEV (reference sequence). Trimming at V came to 5 bases and at J to 3 bases, leaving 17 bases not matched to a gene. Written as DNA, the CDR3 is TGTGCCAGCAGTCACCTCTCGGGGGGGACTAGCGGGATGGGTACAGATACGCAGTATTTT. Translating it yields CASSHLSGGTSGMGTDTQYF.

The V and J genes are TRBV27 and TRBJ2-7; 11 bases are shared with TRBD1. The CDR3 extends over 17 amino acids. The J segment lost 0 bases and the V segment lost 5 bases, leaving 9 bases of the junction unmatched. The germline V gene has CDR1 MNHEY and CDR2 SMNVEV (reference sequence). The CDR3 protein is CASSQSWGTGGSYEQYF. The CDR3 nucleotides are TGTGCCAGCAGTCAATCGTGGGGGACAGGGGGCTCCTACGAGCAGTACTTC.

Comment on this clonotype: This may stem from a read error, because a much larger clone lies one nucleotide away. This chain links TRBV7-8 with TRBJ1-5; TRBD1 aligns across 9 bases. The CDR3 has 16 residues. Germline CDR1 reads SGHVS; CDR2 reads FQNEAQ. CDR3 nucleotide sequence: TGTGCCAGCGGCTTCGACAGGGGGGGCGGCAATCAGCCCCAGCATTTT. Translated: CASGFDRGGGNQPQHF.

Only a few counts were recorded for this clonotype. This chain uses TRBV27 with TRBJ2-4, with TRBD2 as a possible D gene (5 bases). CDR3 length equals 16 residues. The germline V gene encodes CDR1 MNHEY and CDR2 SMNVEV (reference sequence). V dropped 5 bases and J dropped 0 bases, with 14 bases sitting between them. The CDR3 protein is CASSPVPGVAKNIQYF. The CDR3 DNA reads as TGTGCCAGCAGTCCCGTTCCCGGGGTAGCCAAAAACATTCAGTACTTC.

This clonotype was detected a few times. This chain joins TRBV30 and TRBJ2-7, with TRBD2 as a possible D gene (6 bases). Trimming shortened V by 3 bases and J by 3 bases, and 15 bases separated the two germline ends. Germline V gene data show CDR1 as GTSNPN and CDR2 as SVGIG (reference sequence). The CDR3 is made up of 14 amino acids. As DNA, the CDR3 is TGTGCCTGGAGCGTACACGGGAGTGGCTACGAGCAGTACTTC. Its translation is CAWSVHGSGYEQYF. Variable domain in full (rest from reference TRBV30 and TRBJ2-7): SQTIHQWPATLVQPVGSPLSLECTVEGTSNPNLYWYRQAAGRGLQLLFYSVGIGQISSEVPQNLSASRPQDRQFILSSKKLLLSDSGFYLCAWSVHGSGYEQYFGPGTRLTVT.

This clonotype has just a few counts. The chain employs TRBV11-2 and TRBJ2-3; 15 nucleotides match TRBD2. The V and J ends lost 4 bases and 4 bases, in that order; junction bases with no gene match: 9. Looked up from germline, CDR1 is SGHAT and CDR2 is FQNNGV. This CDR3 is 18 amino acids long. The CDR3, as DNA: TGTGCCAGCAGCTACCCACCGGGACTAGCGGGAGGCGCAGATACGCAGTATTTT. Translation: CASSYPPGLAGGADTQYF. The complete variable domain, with remaining parts taken from reference TRBV11-2 and TRBJ2-3, reads EAGVAQSPRYKIIEKRQSVAFWCNPISGHATLYWYQQILGQGPKLLIQFQNNGVVDDSQLPKDRFSAERLKGVDSTLKIQPAKLEDSAVYLCASSYPPGLAGGADTQYFGPGTRLTVL.

Many counts were recorded for this clonotype. A junction boundary mismatches the germline segment, possibly from a read error. This rearrangement joins TRBV5-1 to TRBJ1-3; D is unclear. Germline CDR1 is SGHRS and CDR2 is YFSETQ. CDR3 length: 12 residues. The CDR3 protein is CASRSSGNTIYF. Here the CDR3 DNA reads TGTGCCAGCAGGAGCTCTGGAAACACCATATATTTT. The variable domain in full, completed from reference TRBV5-1 and TRBJ1-3, reads KAGVTQTPRYLIKTRGQQVTLSCSPISGHRSVSWYQQTPGQGLQFLFEYFSETQRNKGNFPGRFSGRQFSNSRSEMNVSTLELGDSALYLCASRSSGNTIYFGEGSWLTVV.

The rearrangement uses TRBV12-3 or TRBV12-4 and TRBJ2-6; D is undetermined. The ends were cut back, 7 bases at V and 1 base at J, with 8 bases in the middle. This CDR3 has 14 residues. CDR3 in amino acids: CASTRPSGANVLTF. CDR3 nucleotides: TGTGCCAGCACCCGGCCGTCTGGGGCCAACGTCCTGACTTTC.

This clonotype was seen many times. The genes are TRBV20-1 and TRBJ1-1; 7 positions match TRBD1. CDR1 and CDR2 from the germline V gene are DFQATT and SNEGSKA (reference sequence). The CDR3 is 13 amino acids. Trimming removed 5 bases from V and 1 base from J; junction bases left unmatched: 4. The CDR3 protein is CSADRVANTEAFF. CDR3 sequence (DNA): TGCAGTGCTGACAGGGTCGCGAACACTGAAGCTTTCTTT.

The chain joins TRBV6-1 to TRBJ2-5, with D hard to call. The CDR3 spans 15 residues. Germline V lookup: CDR1 MNHNS, CDR2 SASEGT. With 6 bases removed from V and 2 bases from J, the gap between germline ends came to 16 bases. The DNA for the CDR3 is TGTGCCAGCAGATCTCCCATCAGGAGTCAAGAGACCCAGTACTTC. It encodes CASRSPIRSQETQYF.

There are many counts of this clonotype. The gene calls are TRBV20-1 and TRBJ2-1; D ambiguous. This CDR3 spans 13 amino acids. CDR1 and CDR2 from the germline V gene are DFQATT and SNEGSKA (reference sequence). V was clipped by 6 bases and J by 0 bases, with 9 bases between them. The CDR3 spells CSATPGSYNEQFF. CDR3 DNA: TGCAGTGCCACCCCGGGCTCCTACAATGAGCAGTTCTTC.

The chain employs TRBV11-2 and TRBJ2-1; 10 nucleotides agree with TRBD2. The CDR3 has 17 residues. Germline trimming cut 3 bases from V and 2 bases from J; bases unmatched to any gene: 7. Per germline, CDR1 SGHAT and CDR2 FQNNGV. This chain's CDR3 is CASSLRLAGMTYNEQFF. In nucleotides, the CDR3 is TGTGCCAGCAGCTTGAGACTAGCGGGTATGACCTACAATGAGCAGTTCTTC.

This clonotype was found many times. The V call is TRBV24-1, the J call TRBJ2-7; TRBD1 agrees at 7 bases. J was trimmed by 3 bases and V by 3 bases; bases with no gene match: 4. The V gene's germline CDR1 is KGHDR and CDR2 SFDVKD. This CDR3 has 14 residues. The CDR3 protein is CATSDRDSDYEQYF. The DNA for the CDR3 is TGTGCCACCAGTGATCGGGACAGCGACTACGAGCAGTACTTC.

The genes are TRBV12-3 or TRBV12-4 and TRBJ2-1; 14 nucleotides agree with TRBD2. This CDR3 is 15 amino acids long. V trimming: 6 bases; J trimming: 10 bases; junction bases outside the gene matches: 8. The DNA of the CDR3 is TGTGCCAGCAGGGGACTAGCGGGAGATATTAACGAGCAGTTCTTC. Its protein is CASRGLAGDINEQFF.

This clonotype was seen more than once but under ten times. The chain employs TRBV29-1 and TRBJ2-7; 7 nucleotides line up with TRBD2. Losses at the gene ends were 6 bases for V and 6 bases for J; bases not matched to a gene: 14. CDR1 and CDR2 from the germline V gene are SQVTM and ANQGSEA. This CDR3 is built from 14 residues. For the CDR3, the DNA is TGCAGCGTCAGACTAGCCCAGACGGGGGGCGAGCAGTACTTC. Protein sequence: CSVRLAQTGGEQYF.